Listed below are T cell receptor beta chains from one sample, sequenced in a study of CD4 and CD8 cells across lung adenocarcinoma regions. TCRdb itself ran the PCR reads through MiXCR, one entry per CDR3 protein. The sample gives about 8,400 distinct CDR3 sequences, less than 70% of which show up once; around 21% is in the top ten. The sample was CD8+ T cells from the center of a lung tumor. Source of these receptors: a female donor with lung adenocarcinoma. The CD4 and CD8 labels of this study may be unreliable. Both conserved end residues are part of each CDR3. A D gene is named only where the DNA matches it firmly. Clone size is given for some rows only: seen once, a few or many times, or a class if the clone is expanded.

CDR3aa: CAGSGSRGPETQYF; CDR3nt: TGTGCGGGGAGCGGGAGCAGGGGCCCAGAGACGCAGTATTTC; j_gene: TRBJ2-5; v_gene: TRBV7-3; abundance: -; d_gene: TRBD2
CDR3aa: CASLIGTNGGTQYF; CDR3nt: TGTGCCAGCTTAATTGGGACCAACGGGGGGACCCAGTACTTC; j_gene: TRBJ2-5; v_gene: TRBV6-1; abundance: many; d_gene: -
CDR3aa: CASSSGITSGLGTQYF; CDR3nt: TGCGCCAGCAGCTCTGGGATAACTAGCGGCCTAGGTACGCAGTATTTT; j_gene: TRBJ2-3; v_gene: TRBV5-1; abundance: few; d_gene: TRBD2
CDR3aa: CASSDHSSRGGSYNEQFF; CDR3nt: TGTGCCAGCAGTGACCACTCCTCCAGGGGGGGGTCCTACAATGAGCAGTTCTTC; j_gene: TRBJ2-1; v_gene: TRBV6-4; abundance: -; d_gene: -
CDR3aa: CAGGDGGGDQETQYF; CDR3nt: TGTGCCGGGGGTGACGGGGGGGGGGACCAAGAGACGCAGTACTTC; j_gene: TRBJ2-5; v_gene: TRBV10-3; abundance: -; d_gene: TRBD2
CDR3aa: CASSSGGQVSTGALYF; CDR3nt: TGTGCCAGCAGCTCGGGGGGACAGGTGAGCACAGGGGCGCTGTATTTT; j_gene: TRBJ2-2; v_gene: TRBV7-3; abundance: -; d_gene: -
CDR3aa: CASGESAGPGTETQYF; CDR3nt: TGTGCCAGCGGGGAGTCTGCCGGGCCTGGCACAGAGACGCAGTATTTT; j_gene: TRBJ2-3; v_gene: TRBV6-1; abundance: once; d_gene: -
CDR3aa: CVRGLCVTNIQYF; CDR3nt: TGTGTCAGGGGGCTGTGTGTCACGAATATTCAGTACTTT; j_gene: TRBJ2-3; v_gene: TRBV27; abundance: -; d_gene: TRBD1
CDR3aa: CAGGLGGDAADTQYF; CDR3nt: TGTGCCGGGGGCTTAGGGGGGGACGCCGCAGATACGCAGTACTTC; j_gene: TRBJ2-5; v_gene: TRBV7-6; abundance: -; d_gene: -
CDR3aa: CASSQDSGSSGELFF; CDR3nt: TGCGCCAGCAGCCAGGATAGCGGGAGTTCCGGGGAGCTGTTTTTT; j_gene: TRBJ2-2; v_gene: TRBV4-1; abundance: many; d_gene: TRBD2
CDR3aa: CASKDRGRGAFF; CDR3nt: TGTGCCAGCAAAGACAGGGGCAGGGGGGCTTTCTTT; j_gene: TRBJ1-1; v_gene: TRBV6-1; abundance: medium-sized; d_gene: TRBD1
CDR3aa: CASSFAGLCPKNMQYF; CDR3nt: TGTGCCAGCAGCTTCGCGGGGCTTTGTCCCAAAAACATGCAGTACTTT; j_gene: TRBJ2-6; v_gene: TRBV5-8; abundance: -; d_gene: -
CDR3aa: CARSSWLSAEDMQYF; CDR3nt: TGTGCCCGCAGCTCGTGGCTTTCAGCCGAAGACATGCAGTACTTC; j_gene: TRBJ2-7; v_gene: TRBV11-1; abundance: -; d_gene: -
CDR3aa: CASGSGGDAEDTQYF; CDR3nt: TGTGCCAGCGGCTCGGGGGGGGACGCCGAAGATACTCAGTACTTT; j_gene: TRBJ2-3; v_gene: TRBV7-6; abundance: -; d_gene: TRBD2
CDR3aa: CASSSPAGGRTDTQYF; CDR3nt: TGTGCCAGCAGTTCCCCAGCGGGGGGCCGCACAGATACGCAGTATTTT; j_gene: TRBJ2-3; v_gene: TRBV7-8; abundance: -; d_gene: TRBD2
CDR3aa: CASSSGGQANTGELFF; CDR3nt: TGTGCCAGCAGCTCGGGGGGACAGGCGAACACCGGGGAGCTGTTTTTT; j_gene: TRBJ2-2; v_gene: TRBV7-3; abundance: large; d_gene: -
CDR3aa: CASGAGYDNEQFF; CDR3nt: TGTGCCAGCGGGGCGGGATACGACAATGAGCAGTTCTTC; j_gene: TRBJ2-1; v_gene: TRBV11-3; abundance: medium-sized; d_gene: -
CDR3aa: CASSSANTGELFF; CDR3nt: TGCGCCAGCAGCTCGGCGAACACCGGGGAGCTGTTTTTT; j_gene: TRBJ2-2; v_gene: TRBV5-1; abundance: -; d_gene: -
CDR3aa: CASSEASWTGAYEEQFF; CDR3nt: TGTGCCAGCAGCGAAGCGAGTTGGACAGGGGCTTACGAGGAGCAGTTCTTC; j_gene: TRBJ2-1; v_gene: TRBV6-1; abundance: -; d_gene: TRBD1
CDR3aa: CRGTWVCAKDMQYF; CDR3nt: TGTCGCGGCACGTGGGTGTGTGCCAAAGACATGCAGTACTTT; j_gene: TRBJ2-4; v_gene: TRBV7-2; abundance: -; d_gene: -
CDR3aa: CASSPTLESPDTQYF; CDR3nt: TGTGCCAGTAGCCCAACACTCGAGTCCCCAGATACGCAGTATTTT; j_gene: TRBJ2-3; v_gene: TRBV19; abundance: -; d_gene: -
CDR3aa: CASSQEQGVVDTQYF; CDR3nt: TGTGCCAGCAGCCAAGAACAGGGGGTCGTAGATACGCAGTATTTT; j_gene: TRBJ2-3; v_gene: TRBV3-1; abundance: -; d_gene: TRBD1
CDR3aa: CASSQEGGAGQETQYF; CDR3nt: TGTGCCAGCAGCCAAGAAGGCGGGGCAGGTCAAGAGACCCAGTACTTC; j_gene: TRBJ2-5; v_gene: TRBV4-2; abundance: many; d_gene: -
CDR3aa: CASTPKDRGRDEAFF; CDR3nt: TGTGCCAGCACCCCGAAGGACAGGGGGCGGGATGAAGCTTTCTTT; j_gene: TRBJ1-1; v_gene: TRBV5-5; abundance: -; d_gene: TRBD1
CDR3aa: CASSFGGAGNTQYF; CDR3nt: TGTGCCAGCAGTTTTGGGGGGGCCGGAAACACGCAGTATTTC; j_gene: TRBJ2-3; v_gene: TRBV12-3/TRBV12-4; abundance: -; d_gene: -
CDR3aa: CARSSRPSAKNTQYF; CDR3nt: TGTGCCCGCAGCTCGCGGCCGAGCGCCAAAAACACTCAGTACTTC; j_gene: TRBJ2-4; v_gene: TRBV12-3/TRBV12-4; abundance: -; d_gene: -
CDR3aa: CASSPRHGREHEYF; CDR3nt: TGTGCCAGCAGTCCCCGGCACGGAAGAGAACACGAGTACTTC; j_gene: TRBJ2-4; v_gene: TRBV6-1; abundance: -; d_gene: -